The TCR beta chain under discussion was sequenced for a study of CD8+ T cells in alopecia areata. With respect to this clone: What it binds is unknown.

The study's findings and limits: With just one nonresponder, it is still uncertain whether baseline CD8+ expansion relates to response. It was less clear whether patients shared TCRs than it was in mice, possibly because of HLA.

Indicated treatment: oral pan-JAK inhibitor, 5-10 mg twice daily. It was cDNA, reverse transcribed from extracted RNA, that served as the sequencing template. Using immunoSEQ multiplex PCR, the repertoire was profiled, and TCRdb retains in-frame clones only, with some absent. The sample yields 190,000 or so clones, over 45% seen once. This CDR3 contains 17 residues. The TCR originated in a human donor with alopecia areata. The chain has TRBV1 and TRBJ2-7; no DNA check was done on the table's D call, TRBD2. TRBV1 is a pseudogene locus. The sample here was CD4+ T cells sorted from blood, taken at week 24, from a patient treated with tofacitinib. As DNA, the CDR3 is TGCACCAGCAGCCAACGTCGACTAGCGGGAAAAGAATACGAGCAGTACTTC. Encoded protein: CTSSQRRLAGKEYEQYF.